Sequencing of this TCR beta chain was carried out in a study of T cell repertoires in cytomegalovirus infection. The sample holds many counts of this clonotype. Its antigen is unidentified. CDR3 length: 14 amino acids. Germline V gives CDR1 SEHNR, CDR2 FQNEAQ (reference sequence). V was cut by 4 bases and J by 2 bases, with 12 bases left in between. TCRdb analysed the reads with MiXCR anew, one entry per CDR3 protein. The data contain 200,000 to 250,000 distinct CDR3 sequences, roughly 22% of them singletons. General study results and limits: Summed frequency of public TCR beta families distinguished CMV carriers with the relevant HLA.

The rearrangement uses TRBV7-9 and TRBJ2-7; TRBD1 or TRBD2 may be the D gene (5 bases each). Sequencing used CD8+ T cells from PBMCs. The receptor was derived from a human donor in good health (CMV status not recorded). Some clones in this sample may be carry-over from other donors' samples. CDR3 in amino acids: CASSWGTAPYEQYF. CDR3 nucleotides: TGTGCCAGCAGCTGGGGGACGGCGCCCTACGAGCAGTACTTC.